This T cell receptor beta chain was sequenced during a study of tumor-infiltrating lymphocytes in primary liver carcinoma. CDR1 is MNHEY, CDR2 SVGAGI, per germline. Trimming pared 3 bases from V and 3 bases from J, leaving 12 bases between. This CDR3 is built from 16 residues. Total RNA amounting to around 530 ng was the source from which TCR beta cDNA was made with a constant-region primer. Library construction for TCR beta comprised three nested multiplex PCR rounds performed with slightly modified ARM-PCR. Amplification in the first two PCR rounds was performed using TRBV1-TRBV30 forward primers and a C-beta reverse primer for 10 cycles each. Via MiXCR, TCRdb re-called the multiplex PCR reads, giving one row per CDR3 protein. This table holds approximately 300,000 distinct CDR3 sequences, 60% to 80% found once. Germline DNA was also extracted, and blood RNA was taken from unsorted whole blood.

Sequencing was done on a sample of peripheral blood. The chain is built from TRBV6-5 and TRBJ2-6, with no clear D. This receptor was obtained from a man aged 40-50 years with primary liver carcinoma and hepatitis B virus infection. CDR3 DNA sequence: TGTGCCAGCAGTTATCTCACGAGATTTGGGGCCAACGTCCTGACTTTC. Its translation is CASSYLTRFGANVLTF.